A selection of T cell receptor beta chains follows, all from one sample in a study of T cell responses to AZD1222 COVID-19 vaccine. Produced via immunoSEQ multiplex PCR; TCRdb's table is partial and in-frame only. The sample lists roughly 150,000 clones; roughly 89% were seen once. The sample here was peripheral blood, taken 28 days after the second AZD1222 dose. Every receptor here comes from an adult who received the AZD1222 COVID-19 vaccine. Both conserved end residues are part of each CDR3. The order of the fields is J gene, V gene, CDR3 protein.

TRBJ1-2	TRBV5-5	CASSPDRTNYGYTF
TRBJ1-1	TRBV27	CASSLRGLTEAFF
TRBJ2-3	TRBV5-1	CASSSGGTSTDTQYF
TRBJ2-6	TRBV2	CASSGWTGISGANVLTF
TRBJ1-5	TRBV4-3	CASSSGGNSNQPQHF
TRBJ1-6	TRBV5-4	CASSSNRGLRSNSPLHF
TRBJ2-7	TRBV6-5	CASRGSRDRTYEQYF
TRBJ2-7	TRBV6-1	CASSDGQGGSYEQYF
TRBJ1-3	TRBV5-6	CASSLVDSSGNTIYF
TRBJ1-1	TRBV6-2/TRBV6-3	CASSYLAYTEAFF
TRBJ1-6	TRBV5-1	CASSHRDRGLGPLHF
TRBJ2-3	TRBV7-2	CASSFRPGGSDTQYF
TRBJ1-3	TRBV5-1	CASSRTADYSGNTIYF
TRBJ2-5	TRBV5-6	CASSLTTGYPETQYF
TRBJ2-3	TRBV19	CASSRTDSRTADTQYF
TRBJ2-1	TRBV20-1	CSASWTTYNEQFF
TRBJ2-3	TRBV18	CASSLQVAINPYF
TRBJ1-3	TRBV10-3	CAISEGRGSGNTIYF
TRBJ2-7	TRBV7-8	CASSGHRDYTYEQYF
TRBJ2-3	TRBV27	CASVDTLAGAYPGTQYF
TRBJ1-6	TRBV6-8	CASSIAYNSPLHF
TRBJ2-3	TRBV9	CASSVGQGTSTDTQYF
TRBJ2-7	TRBV11-2	CASSFRTRVLQQYF
TRBJ1-6	TRBV7-8	CASSLGGAGGRRDSPLHF
TRBJ1-1	TRBV29-1	CSVTDRVNTEAFF
TRBJ2-7	TRBV2	CASSEHFYEQYF
TRBJ2-2	TRBV25-1	CASSDQNTGELFF
TRBJ2-3	TRBV7-2	CASNHRWGSYTDTQYF